The 3 T cell receptor beta chains below all came from one sample that was sequenced in a study of blood T cell repertoires in COVID-19. Assay used: immunoSEQ multiplex PCR; TCRdb lists only in-frame clones, some missing. The table shows under 500,000 clones, with more than 85% occurring only once. Sample: peripheral blood. The receptors derive from a woman aged 25 to 39 with acute or convalescent COVID-19.

The CDR3 protein is CASSSPPTGMGADTQYF. The CDR3 DNA reads as TGTGCCAGCAGCTCACCCCCCACAGGGATGGGTGCAGATACGCAGTATTTT. The rearrangement links TRBV9 to TRBJ2-3; D might be TRBD1 (6 bases). The V end was cut by 4 bases, the J end by 4 bases, with 22 bases between. This CDR3 spans 17 amino acids. CDR1 is SGDLS and CDR2 is YYNGEE in the germline V gene.

Details on this clone: Other nucleotide sequences in the sample specify the same CDR3. The chain employs TRBV19 and TRBJ1-1, with D perhaps TRBD1 (5 bases). V shed 3 bases and J shed 4 bases, with 12 bases lying between them. CDR3 length: 14 amino acids. Germline V lookup: CDR1 LNHDA, CDR2 SQIVND (reference sequence). The DNA for the CDR3 is TGTGCCAGTAGTATCGGGGGTTTAGGCACTGAAGCTTTCTTT. Residues: CASSIGGLGTEAFF.

This chain uses TRBV9 with TRBJ2-7, with D hard to call. The CDR3 has 13 amino acids. V was shortened by 4 bases and J by 6 bases, with 14 bases between the two germline ends. CDR1 is SGDLS and CDR2 is YYNGEE in the germline V gene. In DNA, the CDR3 is TGTGCCAGCAGCCCCGGCGGCTCGGTCGAGCAGTACTTC. Translating it yields CASSPGGSVEQYF.